This T cell receptor beta chain was captured in a study of Ad26.COV2.S vaccination and SARS-CoV-2 variants. From germline, CDR1 is SGHRS and CDR2 YFSETQ. Losses at the gene ends were 2 bases for V and 1 base for J; bases not matched to a gene: 1. The CDR3 sequence is 14 residues long. The treatment is: roughly 20 received Ad26.COV2.S at low or high dose, single or two shots; about 5 received placebo; per-sample allocation not given. The samples were gathered on day 63 after the first injection of vaccine or placebo. An 18-55-year-old adult in Boston served as donor. The shot given was an Ad26 vector that makes Wuhan-strain SARS-CoV-2 spike. TCRdb's copy holds only in-frame clones and misses some; the assay was immunoSEQ multiplex PCR. The table lists over 350,000 clones, more than 85% of them singletons. Comments on this clone: Other DNA sequences in the sample encode the same CDR3.

The receptor was derived from a person aged 18-60 years who received the Ad26.COV2.S COVID-19 vaccine or a placebo. The chain recombines TRBV5-1 with TRBJ1-1; 8 bases agree with TRBD1. The material sequenced was peripheral blood, taken in a trial of Ad26.COV2.S vaccine versus placebo. CDR3 loop: CASSLDRGNTEAFF. In DNA form, the CDR3 reads TGCGCCAGCAGCTTAGACAGGGGGAACACTGAAGCTTTCTTT.